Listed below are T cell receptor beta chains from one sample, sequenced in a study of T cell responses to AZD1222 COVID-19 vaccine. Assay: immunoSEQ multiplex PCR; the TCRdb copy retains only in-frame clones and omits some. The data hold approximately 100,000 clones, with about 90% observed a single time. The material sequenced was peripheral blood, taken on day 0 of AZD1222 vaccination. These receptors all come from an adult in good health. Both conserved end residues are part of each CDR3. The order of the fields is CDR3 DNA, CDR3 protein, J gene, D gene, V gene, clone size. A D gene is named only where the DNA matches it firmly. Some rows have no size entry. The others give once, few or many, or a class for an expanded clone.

TGTGCCAGCAGTCCGAAGGCAGAGTACTTC CASSPKAEYF TRBJ2-7 NA TRBV27 NA
TGTGCCTGGACCTCATTCGGTGGGGGGCGAGTGGCTTTCTTT CAWTSFGGGRVAFF TRBJ1-1 NA TRBV30 NA
TGTGCCAGCAGTGAAGGTCTAGGCAATCAGCCCCAGCATTTT CASSEGLGNQPQHF TRBJ1-5 NA TRBV28 NA
TGTGCCAGCAGTTACAGCGGGGTCACCACAGATACGCAGTATTTT CASSYSGVTTDTQYF TRBJ2-3 TRBD2 TRBV6-5 NA
TGTGCCAGCAGTCTGGGACAAGGTTATAGGCAGCCCCAGCATTTT CASSLGQGYRQPQHF TRBJ1-5 NA TRBV28 NA
TGTGCCAGCGGGAGGACGGGAAACACCGGGGAGCTGTTTTTT CASGRTGNTGELFF TRBJ2-2 NA TRBV18 once
TGTGCCAGCAGCCTATGGGCCAACACTGAAGCTTTCTTT CASSLWANTEAFF TRBJ1-1 NA TRBV5-4 NA
TGTGCCAGCACCCGGGGCAGGCCGCAATCTGAAGCTTTCTTT CASTRGRPQSEAFF TRBJ1-1 NA TRBV13 NA
TGTGCCAGCAGCTTAGGAGGCACAGATACGCAGTATTTT CASSLGGTDTQYF TRBJ2-3 NA TRBV7-3 few
TGTGCCAGCAGCGTTAACCCTCACACCGGGGAGCTGTTTTTT CASSVNPHTGELFF TRBJ2-2 NA TRBV9 once
TGTGCCAGCAGCCCAGCCCCCCATGGCTACACCTTC CASSPAPHGYTF TRBJ1-2 NA TRBV13 NA
TGTGCCAGCAGTGATTCTATGACCGGGGAGCTGTTTTTT CASSDSMTGELFF TRBJ2-2 NA TRBV6-4 NA
TGTGCCAGCACCCCAGGGAGCGGCTCTGGAAACACCATATATTTT CASTPGSGSGNTIYF TRBJ1-3 NA TRBV5-4 NA
TGTGCCAGCAGCCAGGCGGCGGGGGGCGGAAATGTTGTGGCCCAGTACTTC CASSQAAGGGNVVAQYF TRBJ2-5 TRBD2 TRBV4-2 NA
TGTGCCAGCAGCTTGGGGCTAGCGGGGGGGGCCTACGAGCAGTACTTC CASSLGLAGGAYEQYF TRBJ2-7 TRBD2 TRBV7-8 NA
TGCGCCAGCAGCTTGTCGGGGGCTGGGGAAAAACTGTTTTTT CASSLSGAGEKLFF TRBJ1-4 NA TRBV5-1 NA
TGTGCCAGCAGCAACCCGGGGAGAGACAATGAGCAGTTCTTC CASSNPGRDNEQFF TRBJ2-1 NA TRBV5-4 NA
TGTGCCAGCAGCTTAGTAACAGGGAGCACAGATACGCAGTATTTT CASSLVTGSTDTQYF TRBJ2-3 NA TRBV7-9 NA
TGTGCCAGCTCACCGACCGCACAAGGGACACCTAATACATTGGGCAATCAGCCCCAGCATTTT CASSPTAQGTPNTLGNQPQHF TRBJ1-5 NA TRBV18 NA
TGTGCCAGCAGCTCATCCCGATACAATGAGCAGTTCTTC CASSSSRYNEQFF TRBJ2-1 NA TRBV11-3 NA
TGTGCCAGCAGTTTATCCGACAGGGGGTATGGCTACACCTTC CASSLSDRGYGYTF TRBJ1-2 TRBD1 TRBV28 NA
TGCGCCAGCACCCTGGGGGGTAGCTCTGGGGCCAACGTCCTGACTTTC CASTLGGSSGANVLTF TRBJ2-6 NA TRBV5-1 NA
TGTGCCAGCAGCGTTGGGGACGGCTATGGCTACACCTTC CASSVGDGYGYTF TRBJ1-2 NA TRBV5-5 NA
TGTGCCAGCAGCTTAGAAGGGGGTTCTCTATATGGCTACACCTTC CASSLEGGSLYGYTF TRBJ1-2 NA TRBV7-8 NA
TGTGCCAGCAGGGGTCCCGGGGGGGTTAGCACAGATACGCAGTATTTT CASRGPGGVSTDTQYF TRBJ2-3 TRBD2 TRBV2 once
TGCGCCAGCAGTGATCAACGAGGACAGGGGGCGAGAGCTTTCTTT CASSDQRGQGARAFF TRBJ1-1 TRBD1 TRBV10-1 NA
TGTGCCAGAAGCTCGCCCAACTTC CARSSPNF TRBJ2-5 NA TRBV5-3 NA
TGCGCCAGCAGCCAAGAATTTAGTCCGCAGGGGGGAGGCTACACCTTC CASSQEFSPQGGGYTF TRBJ1-2 TRBD1 TRBV4-3 NA
TGTGCCAGCCCACCACAGGGGGGCAATCAGCCCCAGCATTTT CASPPQGGNQPQHF TRBJ1-5 TRBD1 TRBV18 NA
TGTGCCAGCATATCACAGGGACGCGGGGGCTATGGCTACACCTTC CASISQGRGGYGYTF TRBJ1-2 NA TRBV6-5 NA
TGTGCCAGCAGTACCCGACCGGGGGGCGGGGAGACCCAGTACTTC CASSTRPGGGETQYF TRBJ2-5 NA TRBV6-5 NA
TGCAGCATAGCGCGGTGGAACACTGAAGCTTTCTTT CSIARWNTEAFF TRBJ1-1 NA TRBV29-1 NA
TGTGCCAGTAGTCCGGGACAGGGGGGGAGCGAGCAGTACTTC CASSPGQGGSEQYF TRBJ2-7 TRBD1 TRBV19 NA
TGCGCCAGCAGCCAAGGACGGGGGGCCCTAGGAGGGGAGCTGTTTTTT CASSQGRGALGGELFF TRBJ2-2 NA TRBV4-1 NA
TGTGCCAGCAGCTTAGCGCGACTAGCGGGGGGGCCAGAAGAGACCCAGTACTTC CASSLARLAGGPEETQYF TRBJ2-5 TRBD2 TRBV7-9 NA
TGTGCCAGCTCACCTTTCGAGGTTTTATGGTCTAATGAAAAACTGTTTTTT CASSPFEVLWSNEKLFF TRBJ1-4 NA TRBV18 NA
TGTGCCAGCTGCGGTTACAAAAGGGATCAGCCCCAGCATTTT CASCGYKRDQPQHF TRBJ1-5 NA TRBV6-5 NA
TGTGCCAGTAGTATCGGTCACATTTCCTACAATGAGCAGTTCTTC CASSIGHISYNEQFF TRBJ2-1 NA TRBV19 NA
TGTGCCAGCAGCTCCCCCTTGGACAGGACCTATAATTCACCCCTCCACTTT CASSSPLDRTYNSPLHF TRBJ1-6 TRBD1 TRBV5-6 NA
TGTGCCAGTAGTTTTCAGGGAACCAATCAGCCCCAGCATTTT CASSFQGTNQPQHF TRBJ1-5 NA TRBV19 NA
TGTGCCTCGGAGGAAGGTCGGGGGCAGACCCAGTACTTC CASEEGRGQTQYF TRBJ2-5 NA TRBV30 NA
TGTGCCAGCAGCCAAGGCCCGGGGGGCTATGGCTACACCTTC CASSQGPGGYGYTF TRBJ1-2 NA TRBV4-2 NA
TGTGCCACCAGCGGCGGGGCGTACGGGGTAGATACGCAGTATTTT CATSGGAYGVDTQYF TRBJ2-3 NA TRBV15 NA
TGTGCCAGCGGAAATCAGTTGGCCGGGGAGCTGTTTTTT CASGNQLAGELFF TRBJ2-2 NA TRBV19 NA
TGTGCCATCAGAACCCCTGTCTCCAGCGGGGGGATGGCTTTCTTT CAIRTPVSSGGMAFF TRBJ1-1 NA TRBV10-3 once
TGTGCCAGCAGCTTATGGACTGAAGCTTTCTTT CASSLWTEAFF TRBJ1-1 NA TRBV7-9 NA
TGTGCCTGGACACCTCGGGCCCAAGAGACCCAGTACTTC CAWTPRAQETQYF TRBJ2-5 NA TRBV30 NA
TGTGCCAGTAGTACCCGGACAGGGGGCACCGGGGAGCTGTTTTTT CASSTRTGGTGELFF TRBJ2-2 TRBD1 TRBV19 NA
TGTGCCAGCAGTGCAGGACAGCCCTCTGGAAACACCATATATTTT CASSAGQPSGNTIYF TRBJ1-3 NA TRBV2 NA
TGTGCCAGCAGTTATCTGGGCCCGGAGAGGGAGCTGTTTTTT CASSYLGPERELFF TRBJ2-2 NA TRBV6-2/TRBV6-3 NA
TGTGCCAGCAGTTTTGCGGCTAGCGGGGGGTACACCGGGGAGCTGTTTTTT CASSFAASGGYTGELFF TRBJ2-2 TRBD2 TRBV27 NA
TGTGCCAGCAGACCCGGGACGGGGACGGTCTATGGCTACACCTTC CASRPGTGTVYGYTF TRBJ1-2 NA TRBV2 once
TGTGCCATCAGTGATCTGGGGAATCAGCCCCAGCATTTT CAISDLGNQPQHF TRBJ1-5 NA TRBV10-3 NA
TGTGCCAGCAGCACCCCCCGGGACCCGCGGTCGGGCTACACCTTC CASSTPRDPRSGYTF TRBJ1-2 NA TRBV11-2 few
TGTGCCAGCAGTGGGAACAATGAAAAACTGTTTTTT CASSGNNEKLFF TRBJ1-4 NA TRBV2 once